This TCR beta chain was captured in a study of a mutant IDH1 vaccine in newly diagnosed glioma. Whole-study context: Visits V12 and V13 fell at weeks 35 and 47, respectively. Study observations and caveats: Pseudoprogression appeared unlinked to shifts in leading peripheral T cell clonotypes.

As to this clone: The target antigen is unknown.

The CDR3 is 23 amino acids. V shed 10 bases and J 6 bases; nucleotides not matched to a gene: 37. Clones were sequenced by immunoSEQ multiplex PCR, and TCRdb holds only the in-frame ones, with some missing. Among more than 35,000 clones listed, roughly 79% were seen once. Time point noted: week 35, safety follow-up. In the vaccine, a single dose held 300 ug of the mutant IDH1 20-mer peptide, along with topical imiquimod. During weeks 1, 3, 5, 7, 11, 15, 19 and 23, patients received eight vaccinations. New WHO grade 3 or 4 astrocytomas that were IDH1-mutant and ATRX-lost had been found in donors. This sequence was found in a middle-aged woman with glioma. Some clones in this sample may be carry-over from other donors' samples. The chain joins TRBV23-1 to TRBJ2-2, with TRBD1 matching 8 bases. TRBV23-1 belongs to the ORF category, with a function that is uncertain. The specimen was PBMCs, collected from a glioma patient whose treatment included an IDH1 peptide vaccine. The CDR3 loop reads CANLGTGTLGGRLDRKRAGELFF. Here the CDR3 DNA reads TGCGCCAACCTCGGGACAGGTACGTTAGGTGGACGGCTCGATCGAAAGAGGGCCGGGGAGCTGTTTTTT.